This TCR beta chain is from a study of blood T cell repertoires in COVID-19. About the study: Both acute and convalescent COVID-19 samples were obtained from the United States, Italy and Spain. PBMCs, B-cell-depleted T cells, or T cells were the source of the cDNA or gDNA that made up the material.

The CDR3 sequence is 15 residues long. Germline loops: CDR1 LNHDA, CDR2 SQIVND (reference sequence). With 6 bases removed from V and 9 bases from J, the gap between germline ends came to 18 bases. Under the authors' procedure: Amplification from reference gene primers served as the basis for estimated nucleated cell counts. Generated by immunoSEQ multiplex PCR, the TCRdb table keeps only in-frame clones and is missing some. The V and J calls and the clone size are those of that table, but D and trimming were determined from the DNA. This table has around 87,000 clones, roughly 88% appearing once. The receptor's source is a human donor with active COVID-19. The donor label of this sample is uncertain. The sample taken for sequencing was peripheral blood. The chain carries TRBV19 and TRBJ1-6, with a tentative D call TRBD1 (5 bases). CDR3 in DNA: TGTGCCAGTAGCTCACAGGTTCTTGTTAGTTCACCCCTCCACTTT. Translation: CASSSQVLVSSPLHF.